This record looks at one TCR beta chain sequence and its context. Naive-designated CD8 cells lacked CD45RO, were positively enriched for CCR7, and omitted terminally differentiated effector memory CD45RA+ cells. CDR3 size: 15 residues. Germline-derived CDR1 and CDR2 are MNHEY and SMNVEV (reference sequence). Trimming took 6 bases from V and 2 from J, leaving 15 bases between them. These data originate in a study of shared clonotypes between healthy human individuals. Method: immunoSEQ multiplex PCR; TCRdb's copy keeps in-frame clones and lacks some. The table shows around 1,900,000 clones, with about 94% occurring only once.

Sequenced: naive CD8+ T cells from PBMCs. The TCR was taken from a man in his late teens or twenties in good health. Some clones in this sample may be carry-over from other donors' samples. The chain carries TRBV27 and TRBJ2-3; D is uncertain. The CDR3 protein is CASSPPRHYTDTQYF. The DNA for the CDR3 is TGTGCCAGCAGCCCGCCGAGGCATTACACAGATACGCAGTATTTT.